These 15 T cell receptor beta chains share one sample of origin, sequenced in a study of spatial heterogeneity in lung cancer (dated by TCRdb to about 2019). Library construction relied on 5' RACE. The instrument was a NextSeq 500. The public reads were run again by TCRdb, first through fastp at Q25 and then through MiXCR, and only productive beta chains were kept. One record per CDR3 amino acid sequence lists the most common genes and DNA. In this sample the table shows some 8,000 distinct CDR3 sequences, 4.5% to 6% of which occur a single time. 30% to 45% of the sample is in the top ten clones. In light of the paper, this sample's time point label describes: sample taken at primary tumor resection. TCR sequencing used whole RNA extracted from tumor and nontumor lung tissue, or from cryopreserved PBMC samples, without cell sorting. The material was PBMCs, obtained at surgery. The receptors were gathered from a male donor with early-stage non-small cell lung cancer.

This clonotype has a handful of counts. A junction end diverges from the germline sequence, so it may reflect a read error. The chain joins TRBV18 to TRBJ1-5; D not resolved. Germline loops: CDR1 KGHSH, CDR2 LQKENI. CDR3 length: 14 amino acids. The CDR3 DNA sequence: TGTGCCAGCCCACCGCGGCAGTCAAATCAGCCCCAGCATTTT. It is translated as CASPPRQSNQPQHF.

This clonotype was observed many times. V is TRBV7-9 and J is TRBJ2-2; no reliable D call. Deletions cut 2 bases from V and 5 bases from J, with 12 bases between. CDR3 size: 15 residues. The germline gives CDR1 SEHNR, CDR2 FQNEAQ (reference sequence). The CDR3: CASSLISGRTGELFF. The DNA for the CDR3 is TGTGCCAGCAGCTTAATCTCAGGCCGAACCGGGGAGCTGTTTTTT.

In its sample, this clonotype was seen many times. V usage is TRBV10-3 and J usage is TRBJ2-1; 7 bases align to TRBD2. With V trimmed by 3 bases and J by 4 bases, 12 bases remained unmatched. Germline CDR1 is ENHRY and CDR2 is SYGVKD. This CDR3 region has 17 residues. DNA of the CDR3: TGTGCCATCAGTGATATGGGGGGGGATGGTCTATACAATGAGCAGTTCTTC. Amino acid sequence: CAISDMGGDGLYNEQFF.

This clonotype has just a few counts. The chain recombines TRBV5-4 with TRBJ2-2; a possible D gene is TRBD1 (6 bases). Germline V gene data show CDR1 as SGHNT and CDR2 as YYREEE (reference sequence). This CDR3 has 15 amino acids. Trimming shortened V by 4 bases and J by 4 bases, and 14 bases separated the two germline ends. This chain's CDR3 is CASSPDRLGTGELFF. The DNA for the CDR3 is TGTGCCAGCAGCCCCGACAGGTTGGGCACCGGGGAGCTGTTTTTT.

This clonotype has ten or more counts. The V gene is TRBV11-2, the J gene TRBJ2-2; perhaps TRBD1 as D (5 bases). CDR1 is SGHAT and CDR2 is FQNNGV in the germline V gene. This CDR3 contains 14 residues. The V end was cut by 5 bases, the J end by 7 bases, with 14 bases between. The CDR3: CASSRTQVGGELFF. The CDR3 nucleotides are TGTGCCAGCAGCCGCACACAGGTCGGCGGGGAGCTGTTTTTT.

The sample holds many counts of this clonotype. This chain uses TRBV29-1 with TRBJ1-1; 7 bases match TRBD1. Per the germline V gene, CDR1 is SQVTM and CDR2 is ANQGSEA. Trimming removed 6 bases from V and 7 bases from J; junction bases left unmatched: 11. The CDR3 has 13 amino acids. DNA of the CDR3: TGCAGCGTCTCAGGGGGGGCTGAGTTTGAAGCTTTCTTT. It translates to CSVSGGAEFEAFF.

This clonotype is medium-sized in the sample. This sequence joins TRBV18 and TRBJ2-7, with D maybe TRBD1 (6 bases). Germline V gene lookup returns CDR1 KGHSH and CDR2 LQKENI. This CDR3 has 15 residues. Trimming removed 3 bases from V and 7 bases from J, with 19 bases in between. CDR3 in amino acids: CASSPLDRPTREQYF. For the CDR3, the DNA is TGTGCCAGCTCACCCCTAGACAGGCCTACGCGGGAGCAGTACTTC.

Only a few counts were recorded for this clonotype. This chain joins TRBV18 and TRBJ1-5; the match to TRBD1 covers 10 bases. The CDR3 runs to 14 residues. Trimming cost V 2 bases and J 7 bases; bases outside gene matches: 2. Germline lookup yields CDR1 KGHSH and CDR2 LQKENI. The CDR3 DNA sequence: TGTGCCAGCTCACCAGGACAGGGGGTACAGCCCCAGCATTTT. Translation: CASSPGQGVQPQHF.

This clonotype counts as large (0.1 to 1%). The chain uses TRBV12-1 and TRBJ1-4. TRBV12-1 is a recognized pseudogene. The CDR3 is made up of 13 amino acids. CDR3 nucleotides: TGTGCCAGCGCCGCCGGAAGCGGTGAAAAACTGTTTTTT. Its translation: CASAAGSGEKLFF.

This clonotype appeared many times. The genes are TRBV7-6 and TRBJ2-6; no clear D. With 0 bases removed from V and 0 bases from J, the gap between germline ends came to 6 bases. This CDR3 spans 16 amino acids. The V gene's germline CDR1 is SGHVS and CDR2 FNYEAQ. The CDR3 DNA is TGTGCCAGCAGCTTAGCGGGCAGCTCTGGGGCCAACGTCCTGACTTTC. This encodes CASSLAGSSGANVLTF. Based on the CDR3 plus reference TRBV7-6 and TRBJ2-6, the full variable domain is GAGVSQSPRYKVTKRGQDVALRCDPISGHVSLYWYRQALGQGPEFLTYFNYEAQQDKSGLPNDRFSAERPEGSISTLTIQRTEQRDSAMYRCASSLAGSSGANVLTFGAGSRLTVL.

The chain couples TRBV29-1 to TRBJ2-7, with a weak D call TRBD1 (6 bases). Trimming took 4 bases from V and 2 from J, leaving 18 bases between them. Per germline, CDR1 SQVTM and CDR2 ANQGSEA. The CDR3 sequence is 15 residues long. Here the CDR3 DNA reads TGCAGCGTTGTTGGGAACAGGGTTTTCACCTACGAGCAGTACTTC. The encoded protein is CSVVGNRVFTYEQYF.

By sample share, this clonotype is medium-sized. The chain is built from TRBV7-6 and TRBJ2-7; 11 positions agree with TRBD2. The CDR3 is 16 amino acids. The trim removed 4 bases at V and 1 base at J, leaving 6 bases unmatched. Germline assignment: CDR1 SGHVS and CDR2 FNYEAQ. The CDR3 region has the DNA TGTGCCAGCAGCTCCGCCGGGACTAGCGGTTCCTACGAGCAGTACTTC. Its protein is CASSSAGTSGSYEQYF.

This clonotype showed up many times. CDR3 sequence reads: CASSFPGELFF. DNA for the CDR3: TGTGCCAGCAGCTTCCCCGGGGAGCTGTTTTTT. V is TRBV7-9 and J is TRBJ2-2; D remains ambiguous. V shed 3 bases and J shed 6 bases, with 2 bases lying between them. Germline V gene data show CDR1 as SEHNR and CDR2 as FQNEAQ (reference sequence). This CDR3 is 11 amino acids long.

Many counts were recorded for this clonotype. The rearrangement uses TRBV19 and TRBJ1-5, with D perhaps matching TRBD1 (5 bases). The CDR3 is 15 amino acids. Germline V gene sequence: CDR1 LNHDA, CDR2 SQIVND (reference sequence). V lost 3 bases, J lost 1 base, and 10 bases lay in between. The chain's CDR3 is CASSIMGRSNQPQHF. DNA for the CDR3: TGTGCCAGTAGTATTATGGGACGGAGCAATCAGCCCCAGCATTTT.

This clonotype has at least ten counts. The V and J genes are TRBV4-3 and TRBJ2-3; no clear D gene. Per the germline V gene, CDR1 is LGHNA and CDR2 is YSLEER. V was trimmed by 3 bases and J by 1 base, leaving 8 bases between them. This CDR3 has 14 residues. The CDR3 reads CASSHYWGTDTQYF. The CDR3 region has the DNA TGCGCCAGCAGCCATTATTGGGGCACAGATACGCAGTATTTT.